The present entry profiles one T cell receptor beta chain with its context. No antigen is known for it. V lost 6 bases and J lost 1, with 10 bases in between. Looked up from germline, CDR1 is SQVTM and CDR2 is ANQGSEA. The length of the CDR3 is 12 residues. This entry belongs to a study of cytomegalovirus exposure and HLA in healthy donors. Study in general: An early data release held around 80 million unique TCRs from HLA-typed donors. Study-wide results and caveats: It was assumed in the presence/absence analyses that sequencing depth was roughly uniform across donors. TCR beta chains associated with HLA were, in a later analysis, more clonally expanded than equally common others.

60 Vbeta and 13 Jbeta primers were used in PCR. Clones were read by immunoSEQ multiplex PCR, and TCRdb kept only the in-frame ones, dropping some. The sample lists over 100,000 clones, 87% occurring once. The gene calls are TRBV29-1 and TRBJ2-7; a weak D match, TRBD1 (6 bases). The sample was PBMCs. The sequence came from a woman in her twenties or thirties in good health and CMV-seronegative. DNA of the CDR3: TGCAGCGTGGAGACAGGTTCCTACGAGCAGTACTTC. It yields the protein CSVETGSYEQYF.